This T cell receptor (beta chain) emerged from a study of blood T cells in healthy people across ages. The germline CDR1 and CDR2 sequences are LGHDT and YNNKEL (reference sequence). Trimming stripped 4 bases from V and 1 base from J, with 14 bases between. This CDR3 has 16 residues. This clonotype was observed a few times. It was with a sample-barcoded 5' primer and a J-beta primer mix that a second PCR of about 7 to 12 cycles was run. From the 5' RACE reads, TCRdb called clonotypes with MiXCR, one entry per CDR3 protein. There are 1.5 million to 2 million distinct CDR3 sequences in the sample; about 50% occur only once, and about 2.1% lies in the top ten.

V is TRBV3-1 and J is TRBJ2-1, with D perhaps TRBD2 (7 bases). The sequencing sample was made of blood. This TCR was sampled from a woman in her forties in good health. The CDR3 region has the DNA TGTGCCAGCAGCCTCTACGGGGGGCGGTCCTACAATGAGCAGTTCTTC. Translated, it gives CASSLYGGRSYNEQFF.